A single sample is the source of the 18 T cell receptor beta chains below, sequenced in a study of cytomegalovirus exposure and HLA in healthy donors. 60 Vbeta and 13 Jbeta primers were used in PCR. Measured with immunoSEQ multiplex PCR; TCRdb has only the in-frame clones, and not every one. The table records roughly 34,000 clones, 60% to 75% of them present only once. What was sequenced was PBMCs. These receptors all come from a man aged 25 to 45 in good health and CMV-seronegative.

CDR3 residues: CASSLDPGGNEKLFF. DNA of the CDR3: TGTGCCAGCAGCTTAGATCCAGGGGGTAATGAAAAACTGTTTTTT. The V gene is TRBV7-8, the J gene TRBJ1-4; 7 bases match TRBD1. The CDR3 loop spans 15 amino acids. V lost 1 base to trimming and J lost 4 bases; unmatched junction nucleotides: 3. Germline values: CDR1 SGHVS, CDR2 FQNEAQ.

The CDR3 loop reads CASSSGQGNYGYTF. DNA for the CDR3: TGCGCCAGCAGCTCTGGACAGGGAAACTATGGCTACACCTTC. This chain links TRBV5-1 with TRBJ1-2, with 8 bases aligning to TRBD1. Germline V lookup: CDR1 SGHRS, CDR2 YFSETQ. V shed 3 bases, J shed 2 bases, and the junction held 3 bases outside the gene matches. This CDR3 is 14 amino acids long. The whole variable domain, filled in from reference TRBV5-1 and TRBJ1-2, reads KAGVTQTPRYLIKTRGQQVTLSCSPISGHRSVSWYQQTPGQGLQFLFEYFSETQRNKGNFPGRFSGRQFSNSRSEMNVSTLELGDSALYLCASSSGQGNYGYTFGSGTRLTVV.

V and J are TRBV9 and TRBJ1-5; perhaps TRBD1 as D (6 bases). Trimming cost V 4 bases and J 7 bases, with 15 bases left between them. Germline loops: CDR1 SGDLS, CDR2 YYNGEE. This CDR3 has 14 amino acids. CDR3 in DNA: TGTGCCAGCAGCACCGCAGGGGCCAGCCAGCCCCAGCATTTT. Protein product: CASSTAGASQPQHF.

This chain uses TRBV27 with TRBJ1-5, with D perhaps TRBD1 (5 bases). This CDR3 comprises 13 residues. Per the germline V gene, CDR1 is MNHEY and CDR2 is SMNVEV (reference sequence). V lost 6 bases and J lost 8, with 14 bases in between. The CDR3 nucleotides read TGTGCCAGCAGCCGCAGGGAGGCAGAGCCCCAGCATTTT. It codes for CASSRREAEPQHF.

This clone was seen only a few times. V is TRBV7-9 and J is TRBJ2-3; 7 nucleotides match TRBD2. V lost 4 bases to trimming and J lost 4 bases; unmatched junction nucleotides: 8. The CDR3 runs to 15 residues. The germline CDR1 and CDR2 sequences are SEHNR and FQNEAQ (reference sequence). CDR3 DNA sequence: TGTGCCAGCAGCTGGGAGGGAGGTGTGGCAGATACGCAGTATTTT. Amino acid sequence: CASSWEGGVADTQYF.

Here the CDR3 reads CASSETGSGELFF. DNA for the CDR3: TGTGCCAGCAGTGAAACCGGGAGCGGGGAGCTGTTTTTT. The gene calls are TRBV6-1 and TRBJ2-2, with D possibly matching TRBD2 (6 bases). Germline-derived CDR1 and CDR2 are MNHNS and SASEGT. V lost 2 bases and J lost 7, with 8 bases in between. The CDR3 contains 13 residues.

The chain has TRBV6-6 and TRBJ2-3; D is possibly TRBD2 (7 bases). The CDR3 runs 15 residues. CDR1 MNHNY and CDR2 SVGAGI come from the germline V gene (reference sequence). The V and J ends lost 5 bases and 1 base respectively, with 13 bases between them. CDR3 sequence reads: CASSLRGGGTDTQYF. For the CDR3, the DNA is TGTGCCAGCAGTCTACGAGGGGGGGGCACAGATACGCAGTATTTT.

J is TRBJ2-7 and V is TRBV7-2; 9 bases map to TRBD1. Germline V gives CDR1 SGHTA, CDR2 FQGNSA. This CDR3 has 15 residues. V lost 0 bases, J lost 4 bases, and 4 bases stayed unmatched. The CDR3 DNA is TGTGCCAGCAGCTTAGCAGGGACAGGGCAGTACGAGCAGTACTTC. Translated, it gives CASSLAGTGQYEQYF.

The gene calls are TRBV6-1 and TRBJ1-3; D is undetermined. The germline gives CDR1 MNHNS, CDR2 SASEGT. Trimming left V 5 bases short and J 0 bases short, with 8 bases between. This CDR3 comprises 14 residues. The CDR3 loop is CASSRHSSGNTIYF. CDR3 nucleotides: TGTGCCAGCAGTCGACACTCCTCTGGAAACACCATATATTTT.

The chain recombines TRBV29-1 with TRBJ1-2; no reliable D call. Germline V gene sequence: CDR1 SQVTM, CDR2 ANQGSEA. With 6 bases removed from V and 2 bases from J, the gap between germline ends came to 7 bases. CDR3 length: 11 amino acids. CDR3: CSVRHNYGYTF. DNA of the CDR3: TGCAGCGTCAGACACAACTATGGCTACACCTTC.

The chain joins TRBV5-6 to TRBJ1-2; TRBD1 matches 9 bases. Trimming took 4 bases from V and 1 from J; bases not matched to a gene: 8. CDR1 SGHDT and CDR2 YYEEEE come from the germline V gene. The length of the CDR3 is 16 residues. This CDR3 is CASSGDREVFNYGYTF. The CDR3 region has the DNA TGTGCCAGCAGCGGGGACAGGGAGGTATTTAACTATGGCTACACCTTC.

The rearrangement links TRBV5-1 to TRBJ1-2; 7 bases fit TRBD1. CDR1 is SGHRS, CDR2 YFSETQ, per germline. Trimming at V came to 3 bases and at J to 8 bases, leaving 7 bases not matched to a gene. The CDR3 covers 13 residues. In DNA, the CDR3 is TGCGCCAGCAGCTCCCCAGGGACAGACGGCTACACCTTC. Residues: CASSSPGTDGYTF.

The V and J genes are TRBV6-1 and TRBJ1-1; the D gene is possibly TRBD1 (5 bases). There are 15 residues in the CDR3. Germline V gene lookup returns CDR1 MNHNS and CDR2 SASEGT. V was cut by 6 bases and J by 6 bases, with 20 bases left in between. CDR3 nucleotide sequence: TGTGCCAGCAGACGGACACAGGTGGGCGACGCTGAAGCTTTCTTT. Translation: CASRRTQVGDAEAFF.

The V gene is TRBV28, the J gene TRBJ1-2, with D unresolved. Germline CDR1 and CDR2: MDHEN and SYDVKM. The CDR3 contains 11 residues. V lost 6 bases, J lost 8 bases, and 10 bases lay in between. The CDR3 protein is CASSLTRGYTF. CDR3 coding DNA: TGTGCCAGCAGCTTGACAAGGGGCTACACCTTC.

A few counts support this clone. The chain uses TRBV4-3 and TRBJ1-4; TRBD1 agrees at 7 bases. V was pared by 0 bases and J by 14 bases, with 9 bases of the junction left unmatched. This CDR3 has 14 residues. Germline V gene lookup returns CDR1 LGHNA and CDR2 YSLEER. CDR3 nucleotide sequence: TGCGCCAGCAGCCAAGAGGAGTCCGGGACAGATCTGTTTTTT. Its translation is CASSQEESGTDLFF.

The rearrangement uses TRBV11-2 and TRBJ2-1; no reliable D call. The CDR3 has 16 amino acids. Germline assignment: CDR1 SGHAT and CDR2 FQNNGV. The V gene lost 5 bases and the J gene lost 1 base, with 15 bases spanning the gap. The CDR3 DNA follows: TGTGCCAGCAGCCCGCCGTTCGGTATTTCCTACAATGAGCAGTTCTTC. It yields the protein CASSPPFGISYNEQFF.

This clone turned up a few times. The chain joins TRBV14 to TRBJ1-2, with 10 bases aligning to TRBD1. Germline trimming cut 8 bases from V and 0 bases from J; bases unmatched to any gene: 0. This CDR3 comprises 13 residues. Germline V gene data show CDR1 as SGHDN and CDR2 as FVKESK. The CDR3: CASGQGANYGYTF. The CDR3 bases are TGTGCCAGCGGACAGGGGGCTAACTATGGCTACACCTTC.

The rearrangement uses TRBV19 and TRBJ2-1; 8 bases are shared with TRBD2. Per germline, CDR1 LNHDA and CDR2 SQIVND (reference sequence). J lost 7 bases, V lost 4 bases, and 9 bases had no gene match. CDR3 length: 15 amino acids. Written as DNA, the CDR3 is TGTGCCAGTAGTAGTGCAGCGGGGGTTACAAATGAGCAGTTCTTC. Translated: CASSSAAGVTNEQFF.